The 18 T cell receptor beta chains in this list originate from one sample, sequenced in a study of T-cell memory formation after mild COVID-19. In TCRdb, the 5' RACE reads were re-called with MiXCR into one record per CDR3 protein. The data hold approximately 82,000 distinct CDR3 sequences, with 9.5% to 15% observed a single time. The sequencing input was PBMCs or a T cell subset sorted from them (not recorded which). These receptors were taken from a man aged 18-30 years who had mild COVID-19 (a few samples of this study predate the infection). Cell type and time point are not known.

The chain links TRBV5-5 to TRBJ2-7; D gene unclear. CDR3 length equals 12 residues. CDR1 is SGHKS and CDR2 is YYEKEE in the germline V gene (reference sequence). V was clipped by 0 bases and J by 3 bases, with 4 bases between them. The CDR3 DNA follows: TGTGCCAGCAGCTTGGACGGCTACGAGCAGTACTTC. As protein: CASSLDGYEQYF.

The rearrangement links TRBV29-1 to TRBJ1-2, with a tentative D call TRBD1 (5 bases). The CDR3 runs to 14 residues. The V end was cut by 3 bases, the J end by 2 bases, with 13 bases between. Germline V gene lookup returns CDR1 SQVTM and CDR2 ANQGSEA. CDR3 nucleotides: TGCAGCGTTGACGGGACTGCTACCAACTATGGCTACACCTTC. This translates into CSVDGTATNYGYTF. Full variable domain (missing parts from reference TRBV29-1 and TRBJ1-2): SAVISQKPSRDICQRGTSLTIQCQVDSQVTMMFWYRQQPGQSLTLIATANQGSEATYESGFVIDKFPISRPNLTFSTLTVSNMSPEDSSIYLCSVDGTATNYGYTFGSGTRLTVV.

The CDR3 DNA follows: TGCGCCAGCAGCTTGGAGGGACAGGACCGCTACGAGCAGTACTTC. Its translation: CASSLEGQDRYEQYF. This chain joins TRBV5-1 and TRBJ2-7; 8 bases fit TRBD1. Germline assignment: CDR1 SGHRS and CDR2 YFSETQ. This CDR3 region has 15 residues. V lost 0 bases to trimming and J lost 3 bases; unmatched junction nucleotides: 5.

This clonotype has just a few counts. The chain joins TRBV6-4 to TRBJ2-3; 10 bases map to TRBD1. Germline CDR1 is MRHNA and CDR2 is SNTAGT. CDR3 length equals 14 residues. With V trimmed by 2 bases and J by 4 bases, 0 bases remained unmatched. In DNA, the CDR3 is TGTGCCAGCAGTGACGGACAGGGGGCAGATACGCAGTATTTT. Amino acid sequence: CASSDGQGADTQYF.

The V call is TRBV11-2, the J call TRBJ1-5; a possible D gene is TRBD1 (5 bases). This CDR3 region has 16 residues. Germline values: CDR1 SGHAT, CDR2 FQNNGV. V was pared by 0 bases and J by 3 bases, with 12 bases between. The CDR3 spells CASSLDAQGPNQPQHF. The CDR3 DNA sequence: TGTGCCAGCAGCTTAGATGCCCAGGGTCCCAATCAGCCCCAGCATTTT.

This clonotype has a handful of counts. The V gene is TRBV2, the J gene TRBJ1-1; perhaps TRBD1 as D (5 bases). CDR3 size: 15 residues. Trimming shortened V by 10 bases and J by 4 bases, and 22 bases separated the two germline ends. The germline CDR1 and CDR2 sequences are SNHLY and FYNNEI. DNA for the CDR3: TGTGCCAACCCGAGAGGGACGGATTCTTTCACTGAAGCTTTCTTT. Encoded protein: CANPRGTDSFTEAFF.

This clonotype has only a few counts. The chain uses TRBV7-9 and TRBJ1-1; D is ambiguous. The CDR3 has 12 residues. Germline V gene sequence: CDR1 SEHNR, CDR2 FQNEAQ (reference sequence). V lost 5 bases and J 5 bases, leaving 9 bases between the germline ends. CDR3 in amino acids: CASSPGVTEAFF. In DNA form, the CDR3 reads TGTGCCAGCAGCCCTGGGGTAACTGAAGCTTTCTTT.

This clonotype was seen a handful of times. V gene TRBV6-6 combines with J gene TRBJ1-1; D unclear. In germline, CDR1 is MNHNY, CDR2 SVGAGI (reference sequence). The CDR3 length is 13 residues. With 6 bases removed from V and 0 bases from J, the gap between germline ends came to 8 bases. The CDR3 nucleotides are TGTGCCAGCAGCCCGGGGATGAACACTGAAGCTTTCTTT. Amino acids: CASSPGMNTEAFF.

This clonotype has only a few counts. The rearrangement uses TRBV7-2 and TRBJ1-6; no clear D gene. The CDR3 is 16 residues long. Germline CDR1 reads SGHTA; CDR2 reads FQGNSA. The V end was cut by 3 bases, the J end by 0 bases, with 9 bases between. The CDR3 loop is CASSFGSSSYNSPLHF. Here the CDR3 DNA reads TGTGCCAGCAGCTTTGGCAGCAGCTCCTATAATTCACCCCTCCACTTT.

This clonotype has a handful of counts. The V call is TRBV29-1, the J call TRBJ1-1; D is unclear. The CDR3 spans 11 residues. V gave up 7 bases and J gave up 8 bases, with 14 bases separating them. The germline CDR1 and CDR2 sequences are SQVTM and ANQGSEA. DNA of the CDR3: TGCAGCGCGGTCGTAAATATAGAAGCTTTCTTT. It encodes CSAVVNIEAFF.

This clonotype was seen a handful of times. This chain joins TRBV12-5 and TRBJ2-1; 10 positions match TRBD1. The CDR3 spans 14 residues. Per germline, CDR1 LGHNT and CDR2 FRNRAP. V trimming: 5 bases; J trimming: 8 bases; junction bases outside the gene matches: 6. The CDR3 DNA reads as TGTGCTAGTGGTACCGGGACAGGGGTCCATGAGCAGTTCTTC. As protein: CASGTGTGVHEQFF.

In this sample, this clonotype turned up many times. The chain uses TRBV4-2 and TRBJ2-5, with TRBD2 matching 8 bases. Germline V CDR1 and CDR2: LGHNA, YNFKEQ. The CDR3 totals 14 residues. Trimming at V came to 5 bases and at J to 4 bases, leaving 6 bases not matched to a gene. In DNA form, the CDR3 reads TGTGCCAGCAGCTCCCGGGGGGGGCCAGAGACCCAGTACTTC. Its translation is CASSSRGGPETQYF.

This clonotype turned up a few times. V is TRBV5-1 and J is TRBJ2-3; the D call may be TRBD1 or TRBD2 (5 bases each). Trimming pared 3 bases from V and 2 bases from J, leaving 13 bases between. This CDR3 has 15 residues. Per the germline V gene, CDR1 is SGHRS and CDR2 is YFSETQ. For the CDR3, the DNA is TGCGCCAGCAGCTGGACGGGGCGCCCCACAGATACGCAGTATTTT. Amino acids: CASSWTGRPTDTQYF.

This chain connects TRBV4-1 to TRBJ1-1; a possible D gene is TRBD1 (5 bases). The ends were cut back, 4 bases at V and 4 bases at J, with 16 bases in the middle. The CDR3 is 15 amino acids. The V gene's germline CDR1 is MGHRA and CDR2 YSYEKL. CDR3: CASSPTGESGTEAFF. The CDR3 nucleotides are TGCGCCAGCAGCCCCACGGGGGAATCGGGCACTGAAGCTTTCTTT.

V gene TRBV20-1 combines with J gene TRBJ1-2; 9 bases map to TRBD1. The germline CDR1 and CDR2 sequences are DFQATT and SNEGSKA (reference sequence). V lost 0 bases to trimming and J lost 0 bases; unmatched junction nucleotides: 5. The CDR3 sequence is 16 residues long. The CDR3 loop reads CSARDVQGAANYGYTF. CDR3 nucleotides: TGCAGTGCTAGAGATGTACAGGGGGCAGCTAACTATGGCTACACCTTC.

The chain joins TRBV6-6 to TRBJ1-5, with D uncertain. CDR1 is MNHNY, CDR2 SVGAGI, per germline (reference sequence). V was shortened by 5 bases and J by 4 bases, with 12 bases between the two germline ends. This CDR3 contains 14 residues. CDR3 coding DNA: TGTGCCAGCAGTGGCCGGGCCGCTAATCAGCCCCAGCATTTT. As protein: CASSGRAANQPQHF.

This clonotype was counted a few times. The chain recombines TRBV12-3 or TRBV12-4 with TRBJ1-2; 7 nucleotides line up with TRBD1. The CDR3 is made up of 13 amino acids. V shed 8 bases, J shed 0 bases, and the junction held 3 bases outside the gene matches. The CDR3 nucleotides are TGTGCCAGCGGGGACAGTACTAACTATGGCTACACCTTC. It is translated as CASGDSTNYGYTF.

This clonotype was seen only a few times. The V call is TRBV27, the J call TRBJ1-1, with D hard to call. This CDR3 spans 11 amino acids. CDR1 and CDR2 from the germline V gene are MNHEY and SMNVEV (reference sequence). With 6 bases removed from V and 0 bases from J, the gap between germline ends came to 2 bases. This CDR3 is CASRMNTEAFF. CDR3 DNA: TGTGCCAGCAGGATGAACACTGAAGCTTTCTTT.